These 20 T cell receptor beta chains came from one sample sequenced in a study of OX40 agonist ivuxolimab in advanced cancers. Libraries were prepared by immunoSEQ multiplex PCR; TCRdb keeps only in-frame clonotypes and omits some of them. This sample has tens of thousands of clones; 84% occur once, and the top ten carry about 2%. This specimen was CD4+ or CD8+ T cells sorted from blood, taken in a trial of the OX40 agonist ivuxolimab. These receptors were taken from an adult with an advanced solid tumor such as melanoma, head and neck, liver or kidney cancer.

The chain is built from TRBV11-3 and TRBJ2-7; D gene unclear. Trimming removed 0 bases at V and 2 bases at J, with 8 bases between. In germline, CDR1 is SGHNT, CDR2 YENEEA. The CDR3 runs to 14 residues. The CDR3 region is CASSLDAFTYEQYF. The CDR3 bases are TGTGCCAGCAGCTTAGATGCCTTTACCTACGAGCAGTACTTC.

The chain carries TRBV11-2 and TRBJ2-3; no definite D call. This CDR3 spans 12 amino acids. CDR1 and CDR2 (germline): SGHAT, FQNNGV. Trimming pared 1 base from V and 6 bases from J, leaving 5 bases between. The DNA for the CDR3 is TGTGCCAGCAGCTTAGGTTGGGATACGCAGTATTTT. Amino acid sequence: CASSLGWDTQYF. Together with reference TRBV11-2 and TRBJ2-3, the CDR3 gives the full variable domain: EAGVAQSPRYKIIEKRQSVAFWCNPISGHATLYWYQQILGQGPKLLIQFQNNGVVDDSQLPKDRFSAERLKGVDSTLKIQPAKLEDSAVYLCASSLGWDTQYFGPGTRLTVL.

CDR3 in amino acids: CASSSPQRGGLSEQFF. In DNA, the CDR3 is TGTGCCAGTAGTTCACCTCAGCGGGGGGGACTCAGTGAGCAGTTCTTC. The chain couples TRBV19 to TRBJ2-1, with 10 bases identical to TRBD2. This CDR3 is built from 16 residues. CDR1 LNHDA and CDR2 SQIVND come from the germline V gene (reference sequence). J gave up 9 bases and V 5 bases, and 13 bases lay outside the gene matches.

V gene TRBV16 combines with J gene TRBJ1-6; D unclear. V was cut by 0 bases and J by 0 bases, with 12 bases left in between. There are 18 residues in the CDR3. Germline V gene lookup returns CDR1 KGHSY and CDR2 FQNENV. CDR3 in amino acids: CASSQSSPASSYNSPLHF. The CDR3, as DNA: TGTGCCAGCAGCCAATCTAGTCCAGCCAGCTCCTATAATTCACCCCTCCACTTT.

This rearrangement joins TRBV5-5 to TRBJ1-1, with unresolved D. With 4 bases removed from V and 0 bases from J, the gap between germline ends came to 7 bases. Germline lookup yields CDR1 SGHKS and CDR2 YYEKEE (reference sequence). This CDR3 is built from 13 residues. The DNA for the CDR3 is TGTGCCAGCAGCGCCGCGCTGAACACTGAAGCTTTCTTT. Protein sequence: CASSAALNTEAFF.

This clone was observed a few times. This chain uses TRBV6-4 with TRBJ1-1; D is possibly TRBD1 (5 bases). In germline, CDR1 is MRHNA, CDR2 SNTAGT. The CDR3 is 11 amino acids. Trimming cost V 3 bases and J 12 bases, with 11 bases left between them. Here the CDR3 DNA reads TGTGCCAGCAGTGAGGGGGGGAGACCTTTCTTT. Protein product: CASSEGGRPFF.

J is TRBJ2-1 and V is TRBV10-1, with 10 bases that match TRBD2. The length of the CDR3 is 14 residues. V shed 3 bases and J 9 bases; nucleotides not matched to a gene: 5. Germline-derived CDR1 and CDR2 are WNHNN and SYGVQD (reference sequence). The CDR3 sequence is CASSESGRAPEQFF. The CDR3 DNA is TGCGCCAGCAGTGAAAGCGGGAGGGCCCCTGAGCAGTTCTTC.

The chain combines TRBV5-5 with TRBJ2-1; D may be TRBD2 (6 bases). With 4 bases removed from V and 15 bases from J, the gap between germline ends came to 20 bases. The V gene's germline CDR1 is SGHKS and CDR2 YYEKEE (reference sequence). The CDR3 has 13 amino acids. CDR3 sequence: CASSIRREGVWFF. Written as DNA, the CDR3 is TGTGCCAGCAGCATCCGGAGGGAAGGGGTTTGGTTCTTC.

This clone was counted a few times. This chain connects TRBV2 to TRBJ2-6, with TRBD1 identical over 9 bases. The CDR3 is made up of 17 amino acids. The germline V gene encodes CDR1 SNHLY and CDR2 FYNNEI. V shed 6 bases and J 2 bases; nucleotides not matched to a gene: 8. CDR3 protein: CASSLQGAGTGANVLTF. As DNA, the CDR3 is TGTGCCAGCAGCCTACAGGGGGCGGGCACTGGGGCCAACGTCCTGACTTTC.

In this sample, this clone turned up once. The chain uses TRBV4-1 and TRBJ1-1, with 7 bases that match TRBD1. Germline lookup yields CDR1 MGHRA and CDR2 YSYEKL. CDR3 length: 18 residues. V was clipped by 3 bases and J by 0 bases; unmatched bases: 13. This chain's CDR3 is CASSHPFDRAEMNTEAFF. As DNA, the CDR3 is TGCGCCAGCAGCCACCCCTTTGACAGGGCGGAGATGAACACTGAAGCTTTCTTT.

The chain recombines TRBV11-1 with TRBJ2-7, with D perhaps TRBD1 (6 bases). Germline assignment: CDR1 SGHAT and CDR2 FQDESV (reference sequence). V lost 6 bases, J lost 5 bases, and 11 bases lay in between. The CDR3 totals 12 residues. CDR3 amino acids: CASSYNRDEQYF. Written as DNA, the CDR3 is TGTGCCAGCAGTTATAACAGGGACGAGCAGTACTTC.

The CDR3 spells CASSIRDRVDEQYF. CDR3 bases: TGCGCCAGCAGCATCCGGGACAGGGTCGACGAGCAGTACTTC. V and J are TRBV5-1 and TRBJ2-7, with 9 bases lining up with TRBD1. The CDR3 consists of 14 residues. Per germline, CDR1 SGHRS and CDR2 YFSETQ. With 4 bases clipped from V and 5 bases from J, the junction kept 7 bases outside the gene matches.

The chain carries TRBV25-1 and TRBJ2-1, with a possible D match to TRBD2 (6 bases). The germline V gene has CDR1 MGHDK and CDR2 SYGVNS. This CDR3 has 16 residues. V was cut by 1 base and J by 4 bases, with 14 bases left in between. The CDR3, as DNA: TGTGCCAGCAGTGAATTGAGGGATGGGGGGTACAATGAGCAGTTCTTC. Amino acids: CASSELRDGGYNEQFF.

The chain carries TRBV9 and TRBJ2-5, with a possible D match to TRBD2 (5 bases). Trimming stripped 2 bases from V and 4 bases from J, with 12 bases between. The CDR3 is 14 amino acids. CDR1 is SGDLS and CDR2 is YYNGEE in the germline V gene. CDR3 sequence reads: CASSVTAERETQYF. The CDR3, as DNA: TGTGCCAGCAGCGTTACAGCGGAGAGAGAGACCCAGTACTTC.

This clone was found a few times. The chain combines TRBV5-4 with TRBJ1-5; no definite D call. V was shortened by 2 bases and J by 1 base, with 10 bases between the two germline ends. This CDR3 has 15 residues. Per the germline V gene, CDR1 is SGHNT and CDR2 is YYREEE (reference sequence). The CDR3 DNA is TGTGCCAGCAGCTTCGGCGGAAGAAGCAATCAGCCCCAGCATTTT. Translation gives CASSFGGRSNQPQHF.

The rearrangement joins TRBV6-5 to TRBJ1-2; D gene ambiguous. Trimming pared 3 bases from V and 8 bases from J, leaving 13 bases between. CDR3 size: 13 residues. Germline CDR1 and CDR2: MNHEY and SVGAGI. Written as DNA, the CDR3 is TGTGCCAGCAGTTATGAAGGGATTGGGGGCTACACCTTC. Its protein is CASSYEGIGGYTF.

The chain is built from TRBV30 and TRBJ1-6; 9 nucleotides agree with TRBD1. This CDR3 is 14 amino acids long. Trimming took 2 bases from V and 7 from J; bases not matched to a gene: 3. Germline V lookup: CDR1 GTSNPN, CDR2 SVGIG (reference sequence). The CDR3 protein is CAWSNRGRNSPLHF. The CDR3 nucleotides are TGTGCCTGGAGTAACAGGGGGCGAAATTCACCCCTCCACTTT.

The rearrangement links TRBV5-1 to TRBJ1-1, with 7 positions matching TRBD1. The CDR3 runs to 14 residues. Germline V gene lookup returns CDR1 SGHRS and CDR2 YFSETQ. V shed 4 bases, J shed 1 base, and the junction held 4 bases outside the gene matches. The CDR3: CASSEQGRNTEAFF. CDR3 nucleotides: TGCGCCAGCAGCGAACAGGGGCGGAACACTGAAGCTTTCTTT.

In DNA form, the CDR3 reads TGTGCCAGCAGCTCTTCACAAACCGGGGAGCTGTTTTTT. The encoded protein is CASSSSQTGELFF. The V call is TRBV7-3, the J call TRBJ2-2; D is undetermined. The CDR3 contains 13 residues. The V and J ends lost 4 bases and 5 bases respectively, with 8 bases between them. CDR1 and CDR2 from the germline V gene are SGHTA and FQGTGA.

V gene TRBV11-2 combines with J gene TRBJ2-7; the match to TRBD2 covers 10 bases. The CDR3 has 14 amino acids. CDR1 and CDR2 from the germline V gene are SGHAT and FQNNGV. V shed 1 base, J shed 3 bases, and the junction held 0 bases outside the gene matches. CDR3 protein: CASSLVAGGYEQYF. CDR3 nucleotide sequence: TGTGCCAGCAGCTTAGTAGCGGGGGGCTACGAGCAGTACTTC.